This T cell receptor (beta chain) appears in the sequencing data of a study of shared T cell receptors in the human thymus (dated by TCRdb to about 2021). As for the study more broadly: The study examined how the human thymus generates shared, self-reactive T-cell receptor alpha chains.

The V end loses 1 base and the J end loses 7 bases, and a stretch of 14 bases separates them. From the cysteine up to the phenylalanine, the CDR3 has a length of 15 residues. CDR3 DNA is the only sequence kept; it has 45 bases, read in frame from the first base. Reading the germline V gene gives CDR1 MNHEY and CDR2 SVGAGI. A word on this clone: Its binding antigen is unknown. The input lacks base qualities; no much larger clone sits a single base away.

The library came from the immunoSEQ multiplex PCR assay. The immuneACCESS repertoire file appears here via TCRdb, limited to in-frame rearrangements. These files lack a portion of the clones; in checked studies, under half of the deficit traces to unresolved V genes, and the cause of the others is not known. The sample table records about 710,000 clones; about 89% of these occur just once. The leading ten clones occupy 0.0094% of the sample. This sample was also put to use in a study of human thymus T cells. As the second paper documents: The donors were immunologically healthy infants in Finland who had open corrective cardiac surgery for congenital heart defects. The thymus tissue came from surgical resects taken out during corrective cardiac surgery. Usage of V and J gene segments appeared to be biased in both the thymic and the peripheral blood repertoires. Highly overlapping thymic TCR repertoires among unrelated individuals were reported in the related research. The study described the TCR alpha and beta repertoires in roughly 8 infant thymus samples and four matching peripheral blood samples. Donor ages ranged from about 6 to 250 days, and the cohort comprised six or seven male and two female infants. Thymocytes were released mechanically from tissue and stored at -70 °C as pellets of about 9-32 million cells. A QIAsymphony instrument was used to extract genomic DNA from frozen cell pellets. The immunoSEQ multiplex PCR assay was used to amplify the TCRB and TCRAD loci from a standardized quantity of quality-controlled genomic DNA. The amplicons covered the V(D)J region and were long enough to include the CDR3 and to identify the V and J genes. Amplicon sequencing was performed on an Illumina platform through the commercial immunoSEQ service. Primer bias and sequencing errors were corrected as previously described, and TCRAD and TCRB were defined on the basis of the IMGT database. Analysis of the repertoires was done with immunoSEQ Analyzer 3.0 and VDJTools and included basic statistics, V/J segment usage, diversity estimates, rarefaction and pairwise overlap. Diversity was estimated with Chao1, ChaoE, Efron-Thisted, Shannon and inverse Simpson indices, and also on datasets down-sampled to the smallest sample. Repertoire overlap was determined by strict matching of CDR3 nucleotide sequence, V gene and J gene, and Jaccard-based multidimensional scaling clustering was applied. On average, thymus samples yielded about 730,000 unique TCRB clonotypes, whereas blood samples yielded about 84,000.

The source of this sequence is a boy under two years old with a congenital heart defect. Donor details come from another sample of the same person, matched by shared clones. Material: thymocytes. The rearrangement combines TRBV6-5 with TRBJ2-1; TRBD1 is a weak D gene call, 6 bases matching. The nucleotide sequence reads as follows: TGTGCCAGCAGTTACTGGACAGCTTTTGGTAATGAGCAGTTCTTC. Translated, this gives CASSYWTAFGNEQFF.